Listed below are T cell receptor beta chains from one sample, sequenced in a study of T-cell memory formation after mild COVID-19. MiXCR, run by TCRdb on the 5' RACE reads, gives a single entry per CDR3 protein. The sample yields under 250,000 distinct CDR3 sequences, 15% to 17% seen once. Material: PBMCs or a T cell subset sorted from them (not recorded which). Receptors originate from an adult woman who had mild COVID-19 (a few samples of this study predate the infection). Cell type and time point are not known. Each CDR3 is given with its conserved first and last residue. A D gene is named only where the DNA matches it firmly. Rows give clone size only sometimes, using once, few, many, or a class for an expanded clone.

.	TRBV6-5	TRBJ1-2	few	TGTGCCAGCAGTCGAGACGAGCGGGGCTATGGCTACACCTTC	CASSRDERGYGYTF
.	TRBV15	TRBJ2-1	.	TGTGCCACCAGCAGAGCTATGAGCGAGCAGTACAATGAGCAGTTCTTC	CATSRAMSEQYNEQFF
TRBD1	TRBV7-9	TRBJ2-4	.	TGTGCCAGCAGCCTAGACAGGGCGGTGGACATTCAGTACTTC	CASSLDRAVDIQYF
TRBD1	TRBV6-1	TRBJ2-5	many	TGTGCCAGCAGTGAGTCGTGGTGGGACAGTCAAGAGACCCAGTACTTC	CASSESWWDSQETQYF
.	TRBV6-1	TRBJ1-6	few	TGTGCCAGCAGTGAAAAAGGGTCGTATAATTCACCCCTCCACTTT	CASSEKGSYNSPLHF
.	TRBV12-3/TRBV12-4	TRBJ2-2	many	TGTGCCAGCAGTCCCACAGGGCCGACCGGGGAGCTGTTTTTT	CASSPTGPTGELFF
.	TRBV2	TRBJ1-1	.	TGTGCCAGCAGCGCACGGACCGTCTACACTGAAGCTTTCTTT	CASSARTVYTEAFF
.	TRBV6-5	TRBJ2-3	few	TGTGCCAGCAGGTTGACAGCCCCCGGGACAGATACGCAGTATTTT	CASRLTAPGTDTQYF
TRBD1	TRBV27	TRBJ2-7	many	TGTGCCAGCAGTTCCCCGGGACAGGGGGCTTGGGAGCAGTACTTC	CASSSPGQGAWEQYF
.	TRBV6-5	TRBJ2-2	.	TGTGCCAGCAGTGGAGGAGCTTCGAACACCGGGGAGCTGTTTTTT	CASSGGASNTGELFF
.	TRBV18	TRBJ2-2	few	TGTGCCAGCTCACGCGCTAGGAACACCGGGGAGCTGTTTTTT	CASSRARNTGELFF
.	TRBV3-1	TRBJ2-7	many	TGTGCCAGCAGCCAAGGGCTGCCTGTGGGAGAGCAGTACTTC	CASSQGLPVGEQYF
TRBD2	TRBV2	TRBJ2-3	.	TGTGCCAGCAGTGTAAACGGGGGGTCGGATACGCAGTATTTT	CASSVNGGSDTQYF
.	TRBV6-5	TRBJ2-1	many	TGTGCCAGCAGTTCCCGGGGGACTTACAATGAGCAGTTCTTC	CASSSRGTYNEQFF
.	TRBV11-2	TRBJ2-7	many	TGTGCCAGCAGCCGGACGGGTTACGAGCAGTACTTC	CASSRTGYEQYF
.	TRBV29-1	TRBJ2-7	.	TGCAGCGTTGGGCCCCCGGCGGGTGGAGTCTTAGAGCAGTACTTC	CSVGPPAGGVLEQYF
.	TRBV7-2	TRBJ2-7	few	TGTGCCAGCGGGCACTCCTACGAGCAGTACTTC	CASGHSYEQYF
TRBD1	TRBV18	TRBJ2-1	few	TGTGCCAGCTCACCGGGACAGGGGGGTCTGGATGAGCAGTTCTTC	CASSPGQGGLDEQFF
.	TRBV7-7	TRBJ2-2	few	TGTGCTAGCAGCTTGGGTCGCGGAGGGGGCACCGGGGAGCTGTTTTTT	CASSLGRGGGTGELFF